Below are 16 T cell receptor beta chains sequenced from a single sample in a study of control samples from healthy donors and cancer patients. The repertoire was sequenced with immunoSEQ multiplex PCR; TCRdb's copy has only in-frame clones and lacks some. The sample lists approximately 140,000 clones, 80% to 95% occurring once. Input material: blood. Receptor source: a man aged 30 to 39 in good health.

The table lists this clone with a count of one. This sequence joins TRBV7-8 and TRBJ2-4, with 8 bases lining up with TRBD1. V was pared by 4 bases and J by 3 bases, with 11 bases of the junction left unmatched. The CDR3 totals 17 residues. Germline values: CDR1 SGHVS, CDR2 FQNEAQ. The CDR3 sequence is CASSSNSGGASKNIQYF. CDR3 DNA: TGTGCCAGCAGCTCGAACTCAGGGGGCGCTAGCAAAAACATTCAGTACTTC.

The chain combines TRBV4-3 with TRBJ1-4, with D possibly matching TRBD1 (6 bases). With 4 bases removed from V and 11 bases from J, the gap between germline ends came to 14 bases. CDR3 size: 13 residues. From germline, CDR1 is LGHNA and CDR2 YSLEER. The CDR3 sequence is CASSPGTLGKLFF. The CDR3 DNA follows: TGCGCCAGCAGCCCCGGGACACTCGGGAAACTGTTTTTT.

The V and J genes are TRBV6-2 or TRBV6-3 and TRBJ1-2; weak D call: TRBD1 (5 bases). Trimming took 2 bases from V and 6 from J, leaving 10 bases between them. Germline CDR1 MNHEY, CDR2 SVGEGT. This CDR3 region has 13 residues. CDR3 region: CASSYGGMDGYTF. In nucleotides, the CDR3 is TGTGCCAGCAGTTACGGGGGTATGGATGGCTACACCTTC.

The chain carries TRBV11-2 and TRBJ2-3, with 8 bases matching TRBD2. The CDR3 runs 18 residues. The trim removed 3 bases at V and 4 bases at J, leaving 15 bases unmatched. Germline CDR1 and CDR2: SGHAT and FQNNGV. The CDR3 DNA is TGTGCCAGCAGCTTTTTTGCTAGCGGGTTCCAGCGGGCAGATACGCAGTATTTT. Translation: CASSFFASGFQRADTQYF.

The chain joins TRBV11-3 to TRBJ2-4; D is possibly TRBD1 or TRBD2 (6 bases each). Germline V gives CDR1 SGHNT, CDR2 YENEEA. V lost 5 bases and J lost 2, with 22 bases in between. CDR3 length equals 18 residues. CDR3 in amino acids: CASSPGVVGGATKNIQYF. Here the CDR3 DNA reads TGTGCCAGCAGCCCCGGGGTCGTGGGGGGCGCGACCAAAAACATTCAGTACTTC.

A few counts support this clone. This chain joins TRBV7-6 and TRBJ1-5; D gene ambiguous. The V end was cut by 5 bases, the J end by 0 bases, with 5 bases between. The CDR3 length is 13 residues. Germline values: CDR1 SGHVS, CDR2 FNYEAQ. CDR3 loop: CASSAFSNQPQHF. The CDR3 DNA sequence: TGTGCCAGCAGCGCATTTAGCAATCAGCCCCAGCATTTT.

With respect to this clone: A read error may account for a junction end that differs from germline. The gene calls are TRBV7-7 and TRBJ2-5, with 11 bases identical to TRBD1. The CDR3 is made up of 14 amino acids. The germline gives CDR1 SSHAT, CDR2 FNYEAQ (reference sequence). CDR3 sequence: CASSRDRGLETQYF. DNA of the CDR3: TGTGCTAGCAGCCGGGACAGGGGGTTAGAGACCCAGTACTTC.

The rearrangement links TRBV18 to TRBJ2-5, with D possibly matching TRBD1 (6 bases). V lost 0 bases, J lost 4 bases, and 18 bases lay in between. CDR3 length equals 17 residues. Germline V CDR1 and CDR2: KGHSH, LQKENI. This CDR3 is CASSPPVFKGDRETQYF. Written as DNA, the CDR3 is TGTGCCAGCTCACCACCGGTTTTTAAGGGGGATCGAGAGACCCAGTACTTC.

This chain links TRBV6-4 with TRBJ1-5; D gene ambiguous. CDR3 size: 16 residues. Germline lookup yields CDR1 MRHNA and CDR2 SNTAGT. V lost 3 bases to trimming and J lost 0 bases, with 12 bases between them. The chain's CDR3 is CASSDSLRCSNQPQHF. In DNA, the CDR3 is TGTGCCAGCAGTGATTCTTTGCGTTGTAGCAATCAGCCCCAGCATTTT.

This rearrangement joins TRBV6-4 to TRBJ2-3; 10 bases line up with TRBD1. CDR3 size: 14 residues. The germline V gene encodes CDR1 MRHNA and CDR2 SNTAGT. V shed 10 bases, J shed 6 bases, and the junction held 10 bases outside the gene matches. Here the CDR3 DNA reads TGTGCCACCAACCCGGGACAGGGGTCTGATACGCAGTATTTT. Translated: CATNPGQGSDTQYF.

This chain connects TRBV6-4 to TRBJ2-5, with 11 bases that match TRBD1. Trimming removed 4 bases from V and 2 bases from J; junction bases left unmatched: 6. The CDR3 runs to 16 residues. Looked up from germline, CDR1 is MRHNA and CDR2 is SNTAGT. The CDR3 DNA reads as TGTGCCAGCAGTGCACATAGGGACAGGGGGCAAGAGACCCAGTACTTC. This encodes CASSAHRDRGQETQYF.

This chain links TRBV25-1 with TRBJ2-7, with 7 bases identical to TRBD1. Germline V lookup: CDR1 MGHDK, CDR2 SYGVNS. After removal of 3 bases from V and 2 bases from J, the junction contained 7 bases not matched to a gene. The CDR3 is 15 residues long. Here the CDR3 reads CASSDQTGTPYEQYF. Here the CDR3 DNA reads TGTGCCAGCAGTGACCAGACAGGGACCCCCTACGAGCAGTACTTC.

The CDR3 DNA follows: TGTGCCAGCAGCTTAGTATCGACGCGCGGGGTCACCTACGAGCAGTACTTC. Translated, it gives CASSLVSTRGVTYEQYF. The V call is TRBV11-3, the J call TRBJ2-7; D possibly corresponds to TRBD2 (6 bases). Germline loops: CDR1 SGHNT, CDR2 YENEEA. The CDR3 consists of 17 residues. V lost 1 base and J 2 bases, leaving 18 bases between the germline ends.

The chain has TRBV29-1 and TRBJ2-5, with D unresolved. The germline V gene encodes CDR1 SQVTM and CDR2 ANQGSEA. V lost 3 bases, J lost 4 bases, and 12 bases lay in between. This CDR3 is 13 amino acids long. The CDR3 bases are TGCAGCGTTGATATAATGGTAGGAGAGACCCAGTACTTC. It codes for CSVDIMVGETQYF.

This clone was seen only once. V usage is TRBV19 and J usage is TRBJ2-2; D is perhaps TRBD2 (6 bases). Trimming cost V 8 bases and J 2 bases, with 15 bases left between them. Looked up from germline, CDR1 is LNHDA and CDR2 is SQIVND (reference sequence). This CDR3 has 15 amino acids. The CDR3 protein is CASCLSGTNTGELFF. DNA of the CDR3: TGTGCCAGTTGCCTTAGCGGAACAAACACCGGGGAGCTGTTTTTT.

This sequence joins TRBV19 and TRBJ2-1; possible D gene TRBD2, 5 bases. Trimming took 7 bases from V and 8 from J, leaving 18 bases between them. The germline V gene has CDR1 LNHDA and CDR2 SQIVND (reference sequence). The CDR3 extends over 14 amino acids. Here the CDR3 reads CASKELVLSDEQFF. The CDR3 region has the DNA TGTGCCAGTAAAGAACTAGTCCTTTCCGATGAGCAGTTCTTC.